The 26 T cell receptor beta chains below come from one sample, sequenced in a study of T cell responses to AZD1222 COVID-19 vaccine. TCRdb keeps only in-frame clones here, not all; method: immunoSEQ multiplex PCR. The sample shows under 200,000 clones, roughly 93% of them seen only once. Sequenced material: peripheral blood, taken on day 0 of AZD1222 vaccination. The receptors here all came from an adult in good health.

The CDR3 DNA reads as TGTGCCAGCAGCAAAGTTTTATCTGACAGGGGGTTGATCCAGCCCCAGCATTTT. Its translation is CASSKVLSDRGLIQPQHF. This chain joins TRBV21-1 and TRBJ1-5; TRBD1, the D gene given by the table, was not confirmed from the DNA. TRBV21-1 constitutes a pseudogene. The CDR3 length is 18 residues.

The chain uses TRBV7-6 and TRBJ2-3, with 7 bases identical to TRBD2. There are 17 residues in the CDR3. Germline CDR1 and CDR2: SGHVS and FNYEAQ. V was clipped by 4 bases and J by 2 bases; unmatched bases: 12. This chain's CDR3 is CASSSDGFGRDTDTQYF. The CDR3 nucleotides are TGTGCCAGCAGCTCCGATGGCTTTGGGAGGGACACAGATACGCAGTATTTT.

In nucleotides, the CDR3 is TGTGCCAGCAGTCCTTCTCCGAAGCTCTCTGGAAACACCATATATTTT. Its translation: CASSPSPKLSGNTIYF. The rearrangement links TRBV27 to TRBJ1-3; no firm D call. The germline CDR1 and CDR2 sequences are MNHEY and SMNVEV (reference sequence). The CDR3 extends over 16 amino acids. V was trimmed by 5 bases and J by 0 bases, leaving 14 bases between them.

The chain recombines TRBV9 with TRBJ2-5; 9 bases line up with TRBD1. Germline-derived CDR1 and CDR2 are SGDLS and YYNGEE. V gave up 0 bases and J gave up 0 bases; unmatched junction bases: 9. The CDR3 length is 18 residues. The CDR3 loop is CASSVGPGDRDNQETQYF. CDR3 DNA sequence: TGTGCCAGCAGCGTAGGCCCTGGGGACAGGGACAACCAAGAGACCCAGTACTTC.

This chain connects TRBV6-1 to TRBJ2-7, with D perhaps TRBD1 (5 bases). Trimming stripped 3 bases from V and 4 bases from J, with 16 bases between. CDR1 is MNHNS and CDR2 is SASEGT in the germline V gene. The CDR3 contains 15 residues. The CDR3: CASSDPNQGTYEQYF. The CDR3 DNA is TGTGCCAGCAGTGACCCGAACCAGGGTACGTACGAGCAGTACTTC.

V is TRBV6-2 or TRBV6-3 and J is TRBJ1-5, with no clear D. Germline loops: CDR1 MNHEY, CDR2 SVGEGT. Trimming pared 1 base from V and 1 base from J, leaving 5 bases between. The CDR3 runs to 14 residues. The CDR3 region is CASSYLVSNQPQHF. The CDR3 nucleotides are TGTGCCAGCAGTTACTTGGTAAGCAATCAGCCCCAGCATTTT.

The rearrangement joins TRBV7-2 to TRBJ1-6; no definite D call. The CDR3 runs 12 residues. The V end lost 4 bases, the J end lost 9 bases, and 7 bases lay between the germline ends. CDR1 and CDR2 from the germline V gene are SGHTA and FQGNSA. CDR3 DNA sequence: TGTGCCAGCAGCTCGTCCGGTTCACCCCTCCACTTT. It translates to CASSSSGSPLHF.

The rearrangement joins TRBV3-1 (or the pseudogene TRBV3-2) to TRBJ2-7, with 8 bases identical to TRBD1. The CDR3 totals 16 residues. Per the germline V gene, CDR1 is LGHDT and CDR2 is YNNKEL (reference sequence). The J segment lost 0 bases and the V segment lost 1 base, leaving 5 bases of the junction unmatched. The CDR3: CASSQVDRDLSYEQYF. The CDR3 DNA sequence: TGTGCCAGCAGCCAAGTGGACAGGGACCTCTCCTACGAGCAGTACTTC.

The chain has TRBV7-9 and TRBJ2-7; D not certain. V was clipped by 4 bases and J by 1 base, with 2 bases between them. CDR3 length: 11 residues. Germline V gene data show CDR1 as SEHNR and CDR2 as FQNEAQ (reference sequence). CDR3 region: CASSWSYEQYF. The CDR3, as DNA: TGTGCCAGCAGCTGGTCCTACGAGCAGTACTTC.

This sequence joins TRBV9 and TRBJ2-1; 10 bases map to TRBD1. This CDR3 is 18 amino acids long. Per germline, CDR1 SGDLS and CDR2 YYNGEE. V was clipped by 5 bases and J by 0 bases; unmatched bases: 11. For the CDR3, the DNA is TGTGCCAGCAGTCGTTCCCGGACAGGGGGGGCCTCCTACAATGAGCAGTTCTTC. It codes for CASSRSRTGGASYNEQFF.

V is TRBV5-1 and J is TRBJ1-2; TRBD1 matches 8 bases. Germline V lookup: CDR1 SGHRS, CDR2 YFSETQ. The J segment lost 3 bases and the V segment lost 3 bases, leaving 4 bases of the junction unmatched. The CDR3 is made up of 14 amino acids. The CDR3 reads CASSSTGEDYGYTF. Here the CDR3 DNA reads TGCGCCAGCAGCTCGACAGGGGAAGACTATGGCTACACCTTC. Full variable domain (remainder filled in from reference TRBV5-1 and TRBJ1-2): KAGVTQTPRYLIKTRGQQVTLSCSPISGHRSVSWYQQTPGQGLQFLFEYFSETQRNKGNFPGRFSGRQFSNSRSEMNVSTLELGDSALYLCASSSTGEDYGYTFGSGTRLTVV.

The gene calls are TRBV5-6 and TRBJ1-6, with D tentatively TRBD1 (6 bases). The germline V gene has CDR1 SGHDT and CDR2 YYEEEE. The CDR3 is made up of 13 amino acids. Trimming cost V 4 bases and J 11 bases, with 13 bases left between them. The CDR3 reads CASSPGRQAPLHF. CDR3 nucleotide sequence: TGTGCCAGCAGCCCCGGAAGACAGGCACCCCTCCACTTT.

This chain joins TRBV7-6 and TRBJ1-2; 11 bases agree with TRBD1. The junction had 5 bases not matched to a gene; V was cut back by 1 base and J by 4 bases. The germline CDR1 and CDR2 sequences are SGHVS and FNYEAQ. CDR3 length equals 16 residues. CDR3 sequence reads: CASSLGTGGGIYGYTF. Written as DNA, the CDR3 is TGTGCCAGCAGCTTAGGGACAGGGGGCGGCATCTATGGCTACACCTTC.

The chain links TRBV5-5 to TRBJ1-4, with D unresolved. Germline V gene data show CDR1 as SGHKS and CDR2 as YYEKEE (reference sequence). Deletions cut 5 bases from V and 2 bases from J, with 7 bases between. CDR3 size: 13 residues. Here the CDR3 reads CASSRPTNEKLFF. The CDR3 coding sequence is TGTGCCAGCAGTAGGCCGACTAATGAAAAACTGTTTTTT.

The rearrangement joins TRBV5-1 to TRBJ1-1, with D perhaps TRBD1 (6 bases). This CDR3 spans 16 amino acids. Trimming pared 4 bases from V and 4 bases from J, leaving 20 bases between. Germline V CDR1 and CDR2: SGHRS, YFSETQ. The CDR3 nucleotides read TGCGCCAGCAGCCCGGGGGCCCGAGGATACGCCACTGAAGCTTTCTTT. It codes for CASSPGARGYATEAFF. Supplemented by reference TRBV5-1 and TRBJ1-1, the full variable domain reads KAGVTQTPRYLIKTRGQQVTLSCSPISGHRSVSWYQQTPGQGLQFLFEYFSETQRNKGNFPGRFSGRQFSNSRSEMNVSTLELGDSALYLCASSPGARGYATEAFFGQGTRLTVV.

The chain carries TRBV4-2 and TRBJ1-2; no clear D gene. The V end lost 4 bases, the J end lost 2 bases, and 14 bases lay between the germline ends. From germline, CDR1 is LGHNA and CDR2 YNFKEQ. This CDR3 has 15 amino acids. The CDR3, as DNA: TGTGCCAGCAGCCCCTTAGGGCAGACCAACTATGGCTACACCTTC. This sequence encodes CASSPLGQTNYGYTF.

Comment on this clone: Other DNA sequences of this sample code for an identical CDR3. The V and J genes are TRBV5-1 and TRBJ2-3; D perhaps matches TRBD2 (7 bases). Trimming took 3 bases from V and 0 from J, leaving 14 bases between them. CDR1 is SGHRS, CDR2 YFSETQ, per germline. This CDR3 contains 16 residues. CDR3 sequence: CASSSGGGGSTDTQYF. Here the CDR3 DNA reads TGCGCCAGCAGCTCCGGCGGGGGCGGGAGCACAGATACGCAGTATTTT.

CDR3 protein: CASSPYSGNTIYF. The CDR3 nucleotides are TGTGCCAGCAGTCCATACTCTGGAAACACCATATATTTT. The chain recombines TRBV12-3 or TRBV12-4 with TRBJ1-3; no clear D. Trimming took 5 bases from V and 0 from J, leaving 5 bases between them. The CDR3 runs to 13 residues.

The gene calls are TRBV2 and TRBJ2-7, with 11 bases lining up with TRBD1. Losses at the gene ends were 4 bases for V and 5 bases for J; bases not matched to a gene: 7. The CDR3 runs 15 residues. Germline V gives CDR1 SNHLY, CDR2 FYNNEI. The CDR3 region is CASSVRGQGANEQYF. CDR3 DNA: TGTGCCAGCAGTGTACGAGGACAGGGGGCCAACGAGCAGTACTTC.

In DNA, the CDR3 is TGTGCCAGCAGCTTGGCGATAGGGTGGGGCACAGATACGCAGTATTTT. Its translation: CASSLAIGWGTDTQYF. V and J are TRBV5-5 and TRBJ2-3; no definite D call. The germline V and J ends were trimmed by 0 bases and 1 base, with 12 bases remaining between them. CDR3 length: 16 residues. CDR1 and CDR2 (germline): SGHKS, YYEKEE (reference sequence). The entire variable domain, with the rest obtained from reference TRBV5-5 and TRBJ2-3, is as follows: DAGVTQSPTHLIKTRGQQVTLRCSPISGHKSVSWYQQVLGQGPQFIFQYYEKEERGRGNFPDRFSARQFPNYSSELNVNALLLGDSALYLCASSLAIGWGTDTQYFGPGTRLTVL.

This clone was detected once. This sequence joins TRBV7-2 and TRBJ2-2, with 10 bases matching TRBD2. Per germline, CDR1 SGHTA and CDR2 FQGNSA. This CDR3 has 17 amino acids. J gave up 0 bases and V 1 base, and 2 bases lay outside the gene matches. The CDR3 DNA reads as TGTGCCAGCAGCTTAGGTCTAGCGGGAGCGAACACCGGGGAGCTGTTTTTT. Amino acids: CASSLGLAGANTGELFF.

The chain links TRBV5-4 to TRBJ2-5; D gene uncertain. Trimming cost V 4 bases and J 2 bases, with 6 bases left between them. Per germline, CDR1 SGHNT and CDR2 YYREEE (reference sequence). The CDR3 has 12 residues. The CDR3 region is CASSIIQETQYF. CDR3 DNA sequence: TGTGCCAGCAGCATTATTCAAGAGACCCAGTACTTC.

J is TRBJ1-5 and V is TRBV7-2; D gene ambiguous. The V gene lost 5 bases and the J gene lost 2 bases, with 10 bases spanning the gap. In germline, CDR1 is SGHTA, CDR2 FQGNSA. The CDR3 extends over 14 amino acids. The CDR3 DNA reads TGTGCCAGCAGCATCGACGGAGGCAATCAGCCCCAGCATTTT. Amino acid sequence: CASSIDGGNQPQHF.

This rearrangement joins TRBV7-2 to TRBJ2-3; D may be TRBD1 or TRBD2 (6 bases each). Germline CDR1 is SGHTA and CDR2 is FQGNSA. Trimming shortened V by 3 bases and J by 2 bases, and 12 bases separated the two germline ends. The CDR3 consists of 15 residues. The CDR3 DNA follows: TGTGCCAGCAGCTTGACGGGGGCCCACACAGATACGCAGTATTTT. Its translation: CASSLTGAHTDTQYF.

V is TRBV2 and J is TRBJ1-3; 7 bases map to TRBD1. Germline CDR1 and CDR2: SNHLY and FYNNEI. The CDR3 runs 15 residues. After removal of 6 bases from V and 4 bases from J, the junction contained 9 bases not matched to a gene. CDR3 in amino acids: CASSDRQGTGNTIYF. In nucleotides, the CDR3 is TGTGCCAGCAGCGACCGACAGGGAACAGGAAACACCATATATTTT.

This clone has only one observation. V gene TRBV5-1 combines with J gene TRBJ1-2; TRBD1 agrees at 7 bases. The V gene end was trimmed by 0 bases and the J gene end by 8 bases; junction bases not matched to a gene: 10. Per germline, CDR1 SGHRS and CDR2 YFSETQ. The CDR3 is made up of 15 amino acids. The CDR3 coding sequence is TGCGCCAGCAGCTTGGAAACAGGGGTCGTGGGCGGCTACACCTTC. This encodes CASSLETGVVGGYTF. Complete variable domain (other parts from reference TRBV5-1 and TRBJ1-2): KAGVTQTPRYLIKTRGQQVTLSCSPISGHRSVSWYQQTPGQGLQFLFEYFSETQRNKGNFPGRFSGRQFSNSRSEMNVSTLELGDSALYLCASSLETGVVGGYTFGSGTRLTVV.